These 23 T cell receptor beta chains share one sample of origin, sequenced in a study of vaccination and CD4 T cells after COVID-19 (dated by TCRdb to the early 2020s). Library generation was performed with PCR. TCRdb names Illumina iSeq 100 as the instrument used. At the Johns Hopkins FTIC core, DNA from the cultured CD4+ T cells underwent TCR sequencing with the Oncomine TCR Beta short-read assay. Genomic DNA was extracted from the cultured CD4+ T cells with the QIAamp micro DNA kit. TCRdb reanalyzed the raw reads on its own, using fastp at Q25 for trimming and MiXCR for clone calling, and kept in-frame beta chains. Every entry covers one CDR3 protein and lists the most common genes and DNA from its rows. The sample table shows more than 8,500 distinct CDR3 sequences, and more than 25% are seen once. Of the sample, approximately 10% falls within the top ten clones. Interpreted using the paper, the treatment or condition label stands for: roughly 10-day PBMC culture with coronavirus spike peptide pools or control peptides (ViraFEST assay). CD4+ T cells from unexposed donors were collected before the COVID-19 pandemic (2011-2018).

Their antigen targets remain unknown. Sequenced input: CD4+ T cells from blood, cultured in vitro. Receptors were obtained from a human donor in good health.

This clonotype was found a few times. The J gene is TRBJ1-3, the V gene TRBV29-1; D gene ambiguous. This CDR3 region has 13 residues. Trimming took off 4 bases at V and 0 bases at J, with 7 bases between the two ends. Germline CDR1 and CDR2: SQVTM and ANQGSEA. The CDR3 sequence is CSVGGGSGNTIYF. The CDR3 DNA sequence: TGCAGCGTTGGAGGAGGCTCTGGAAACACCATATATTTT.

The chain couples TRBV6-2 or TRBV6-3 to TRBJ2-7; the match to TRBD2 covers 8 bases. With 9 bases clipped from V and 0 bases from J, the junction kept 4 bases outside the gene matches. The CDR3 runs 13 residues. The V gene's germline CDR1 is MNHEY and CDR2 SVGEGT. CDR3: CASRLASSYEQYF. CDR3 bases: TGTGCCAGTCGACTAGCGAGCTCCTACGAGCAGTACTTC.

V usage is TRBV9 and J usage is TRBJ2-7; D tentatively fits TRBD1 or TRBD2 (5 bases each). The CDR3 sequence is 18 residues long. The germline CDR1 and CDR2 sequences are SGDLS and YYNGEE. Trimming stripped 3 bases from V and 3 bases from J, with 25 bases between. The CDR3 loop is CASSARDPGQVKVYEQYF. DNA for the CDR3: TGTGCCAGCAGCGCAAGAGATCCGGGGCAGGTCAAGGTCTACGAGCAGTACTTC. Combining the CDR3 with reference TRBV9 and TRBJ2-7 gives the whole variable domain DSGVTQTPKHLITATGQRVTLRCSPRSGDLSVYWYQQSLDQGLQFLIQYYNGEERAKGNILERFSAQQFPDLHSELNLSSLELGDSALYFCASSARDPGQVKVYEQYFGPGTRLTVT.

This sequence joins TRBV7-9 and TRBJ2-2, with D perhaps TRBD2 (5 bases). V gave up 7 bases and J gave up 7 bases, with 16 bases separating them. The germline CDR1 and CDR2 sequences are SEHNR and FQNEAQ (reference sequence). CDR3 length: 14 residues. CDR3 nucleotide sequence: TGTGCCAGCACCATGTCCGGGGTCATCGGGGAGCTGTTTTTT. This translates into CASTMSGVIGELFF.

The rearrangement links TRBV6-1 to TRBJ2-3; a possible D gene is TRBD2 (5 bases). This CDR3 has 14 residues. Trimming cost V 5 bases and J 2 bases, with 11 bases left between them. Germline lookup yields CDR1 MNHNS and CDR2 SASEGT. The CDR3 DNA is TGTGCCAGCAGTCCGTACCGGGACACAGATACGCAGTATTTT. Its translation is CASSPYRDTDTQYF.

The chain combines TRBV20-1 with TRBJ2-7; 8 nucleotides line up with TRBD1. Germline V gives CDR1 DFQATT, CDR2 SNEGSKA (reference sequence). After removal of 4 bases from V and 3 bases from J, the junction contained 2 bases not matched to a gene. The CDR3 has 12 residues. The CDR3 region has the DNA TGCAGTGCTAACAGGGGGGACTACGAGCAGTACTTC. Translating it yields CSANRGDYEQYF.

The V and J genes are TRBV9 and TRBJ1-6, with D possibly TRBD1 on 6 matching bases. The V and J ends lost 0 bases and 4 bases respectively, with 8 bases between them. CDR1 and CDR2 from the germline V gene are SGDLS and YYNGEE. The CDR3 has 15 residues. CDR3 in amino acids: CASSVVGHYNSPLHF. DNA of the CDR3: TGTGCCAGCAGCGTAGTGGGACATTATAATTCACCCCTCCACTTT. The complete variable domain, with remaining parts taken from reference TRBV9 and TRBJ1-6, reads DSGVTQTPKHLITATGQRVTLRCSPRSGDLSVYWYQQSLDQGLQFLIQYYNGEERAKGNILERFSAQQFPDLHSELNLSSLELGDSALYFCASSVVGHYNSPLHFGNGTRLTVT.

This clonotype was seen more than once but under ten times. This chain links TRBV11-3 with TRBJ1-6, with D unresolved. Deletions cut 5 bases from V and 6 bases from J, with 17 bases between. The CDR3 loop spans 16 amino acids. Germline CDR1 and CDR2: SGHNT and YENEEA. The CDR3, as DNA: TGTGCCAGCAGCCGAATAGACGGGTCTAGTAATTCACCCCTCCACTTT. Amino acid sequence: CASSRIDGSSNSPLHF. Using reference TRBV11-3 and TRBJ1-6 for the parts outside the CDR3, the full variable domain is EAGVVQSPRYKIIEKKQPVAFWCNPISGHNTLYWYLQNLGQGPELLIRYENEEAVDDSQLPKDRFSAERLKGVDSTLKIQPAELGDSAVYLCASSRIDGSSNSPLHFGNGTRLTVT.

Relative to its sample, this clonotype is medium-sized. The chain couples TRBV7-2 to TRBJ1-5; no definite D call. This CDR3 is built from 13 residues. Germline CDR1 is SGHTA and CDR2 is FQGNSA. The V and J ends lost 2 bases and 0 bases respectively, with 2 bases between them. As DNA, the CDR3 is TGTGCCAGCAGCTTAAGTAGCAATCAGCCCCAGCATTTT. Translation gives CASSLSSNQPQHF.

This clonotype occurred a few times. This chain links TRBV6-1 with TRBJ1-4, with 11 bases identical to TRBD1. The ends lost 6 bases at V and 6 bases at J; junction bases unmatched: 3. The CDR3 sequence is 14 residues long. Looked up from germline, CDR1 is MNHNS and CDR2 is SASEGT. Here the CDR3 DNA reads TGTGCCAGCAGGCGGACAGGGGGCGATGAAAAACTGTTTTTT. Translating it yields CASRRTGGDEKLFF.

This sequence joins TRBV7-9 and TRBJ1-2; TRBD1 matches 7 bases. The junction had 9 bases not matched to a gene; V was cut back by 5 bases and J by 0 bases. The length of the CDR3 is 16 residues. CDR1 and CDR2 (germline): SEHNR, FQNEAQ (reference sequence). The CDR3: CASSHHRDSANYGYTF. The DNA for the CDR3 is TGTGCCAGCAGCCACCACCGGGACAGCGCTAACTATGGCTACACCTTC.

The chain couples TRBV29-1 to TRBJ2-7; 9 nucleotides agree with TRBD2. With 5 bases clipped from V and 4 bases from J, the junction kept 6 bases outside the gene matches. The CDR3 extends over 13 amino acids. The germline gives CDR1 SQVTM, CDR2 ANQGSEA. CDR3 sequence reads: CSVTASGAYEQYF. Written as DNA, the CDR3 is TGCAGCGTTACGGCTAGCGGGGCTTACGAGCAGTACTTC.

The chain links TRBV19 to TRBJ1-1; no clear D gene. The germline gives CDR1 LNHDA, CDR2 SQIVND (reference sequence). The CDR3 has 13 amino acids. With 5 bases removed from V and 0 bases from J, the gap between germline ends came to 7 bases. Here the CDR3 reads CASSPYMNTEAFF. DNA for the CDR3: TGTGCCAGTAGTCCATACATGAACACTGAAGCTTTCTTT.

This clonotype was recorded a few times. J is TRBJ1-1 and V is TRBV20-1, with 8 bases lining up with TRBD1. V lost 0 bases to trimming and J lost 10 bases; unmatched junction nucleotides: 7. The length of the CDR3 is 13 residues. Germline V CDR1 and CDR2: DFQATT, SNEGSKA (reference sequence). This chain's CDR3 is CSARDSRTGSAFF. Here the CDR3 DNA reads TGCAGTGCTAGAGACTCTCGGACAGGGTCAGCTTTCTTT.

This clonotype was seen a single time. Mismatch with germline at one junction end may stem from a read error. V gene TRBV11-2 combines with J gene TRBJ2-2, with D maybe TRBD2 (5 bases). Germline-derived CDR1 and CDR2 are SGHAT and FQNNGV. The CDR3 contains 13 residues. The CDR3 DNA is TGTGCCAGCAGCTCGGGTAACACCGGGGAGCCGTTTTTT. Translated, it gives CASSSGNTGEPFF.

In its sample, this clonotype was seen a few times. The V call is TRBV2, the J call TRBJ2-5; no reliable D call. This CDR3 has 15 amino acids. Germline V lookup: CDR1 SNHLY, CDR2 FYNNEI. V dropped 6 bases and J dropped 0 bases, with 14 bases sitting between them. Here the CDR3 reads CASRFGFTDQETQYF. Written as DNA, the CDR3 is TGTGCCAGCAGGTTCGGCTTTACAGACCAAGAGACCCAGTACTTC.

Comment on this clonotype: The junction and the germline gene differ at one end; a read error may be behind it. The J gene is TRBJ2-4, the V gene TRBV6-5; D gene unclear. There are 11 residues in the CDR3. Germline CDR1 is MNHEY and CDR2 is SVGAGI. The CDR3 nucleotides read TGTGCCAGCAGTTTTGAGAGAGGATTTCAGTTC. Its translation: CASSFERGFQF.

J is TRBJ1-2 and V is TRBV28, with TRBD1 as a possible D gene (6 bases). CDR3 length: 19 residues. The V end lost 7 bases, the J end lost 5 bases, and 32 bases lay between the germline ends. The germline gives CDR1 MDHEN, CDR2 SYDVKM. CDR3 residues: CASTIAGGIPGDSRYGYTF. In nucleotides, the CDR3 is TGTGCCAGCACCATCGCGGGTGGAATCCCAGGGGATAGCCGGTATGGCTACACCTTC.

This clonotype ranks as medium-sized. The chain is built from TRBV24-1 and TRBJ2-5, with 8 bases fitting TRBD2. The CDR3 loop spans 17 amino acids. Germline CDR1 KGHDR, CDR2 SFDVKD. V shed 2 bases, J shed 5 bases, and the junction held 12 bases outside the gene matches. CDR3: CATSDSMHGGASETQYF. CDR3 sequence (DNA): TGTGCCACCAGTGATTCAATGCACGGGGGGGCATCGGAGACCCAGTACTTC.

This clonotype was detected a few times. The chain uses TRBV20-1 and TRBJ2-2, with 8 bases fitting TRBD2. Trimming took 5 bases from V and 0 from J; bases not matched to a gene: 2. The CDR3 totals 14 residues. Germline assignment: CDR1 DFQATT and CDR2 SNEGSKA (reference sequence). CDR3 sequence (DNA): TGCAGTGCTCGGACTAGCTCGAACACCGGGGAGCTGTTTTTT. Translated: CSARTSSNTGELFF.

The chain couples TRBV6-5 to TRBJ2-3, with TRBD1 as a possible D gene (6 bases). Germline CDR1 reads MNHEY; CDR2 reads SVGAGI. This CDR3 has 14 residues. V was pared by 2 bases and J by 6 bases, with 12 bases between. CDR3 residues: CASSYGDNPDTQYF. The CDR3 coding sequence is TGTGCCAGCAGTTACGGGGACAACCCTGATACGCAGTATTTT.

This clonotype has more than one count but fewer than ten. This chain links TRBV10-2 with TRBJ1-2, with D unclear. CDR1 is WSHSY and CDR2 is SAAADI in the germline V gene. The length of the CDR3 is 12 residues. V was pared by 7 bases and J by 0 bases, with 6 bases between. CDR3 nucleotide sequence: TGCGCCAGCACGAAGACTAACTATGGCTACACCTTC. It is translated as CASTKTNYGYTF.

J is TRBJ1-1 and V is TRBV29-1, with 7 bases lining up with TRBD1. The V gene's germline CDR1 is SQVTM and CDR2 ANQGSEA. The V and J ends lost 5 bases and 1 base, in that order; junction bases with no gene match: 4. CDR3 size: 13 residues. The CDR3 DNA sequence: TGCAGCGTTAGCAGGGGGACGAACACTGAAGCTTTCTTT. Translating gives CSVSRGTNTEAFF.